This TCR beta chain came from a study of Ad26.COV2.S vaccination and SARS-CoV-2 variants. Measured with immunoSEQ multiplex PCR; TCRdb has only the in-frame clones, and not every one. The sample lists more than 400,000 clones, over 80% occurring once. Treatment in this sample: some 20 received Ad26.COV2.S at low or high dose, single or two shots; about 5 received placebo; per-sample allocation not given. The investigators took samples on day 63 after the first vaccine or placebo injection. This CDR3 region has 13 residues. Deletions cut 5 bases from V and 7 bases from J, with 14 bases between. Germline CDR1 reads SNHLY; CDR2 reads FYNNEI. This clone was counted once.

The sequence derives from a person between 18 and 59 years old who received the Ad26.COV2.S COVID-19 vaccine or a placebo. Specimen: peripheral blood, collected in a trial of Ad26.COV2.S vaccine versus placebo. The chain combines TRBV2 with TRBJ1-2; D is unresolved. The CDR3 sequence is CASSPPGPFGYTF. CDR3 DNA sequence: TGTGCCAGCAGTCCCCCCGGCCCGTTTGGCTACACCTTC.